This is a list of T cell receptor beta chains from one sample in a study of T cells after posttransplantation cyclophosphamide. TCRdb keeps only in-frame clones here, not all; method: immunoSEQ multiplex PCR. The profile shows about 4,700 clones, less than 80% of them singletons. Sample: memory CD8+ T cells sorted from blood. The receptors stem from a woman aged 60-75 years in good health, CMV-negative, and a related stem cell transplant donor. CDR3s include the opening cysteine and the closing phenylalanine or tryptophan. Fields, in order: clone size, J gene, V gene, D gene, CDR3 DNA, CDR3 protein. A D gene is named only where the DNA matches it firmly. Where a row states a size, it is once, few, many or the class of an expanded clone; other rows omit it.

>.|TRBJ2-7|TRBV27|.
TGTGCCAGCAGTTTACTGACAGGCCTAGGCGAGCAGTACTTC
CASSLLTGLGEQYF
>.|TRBJ1-1|TRBV4-1|.
TGCGCCAGCAGCCAAGCTGTGAGGTTGGGCACTGAAGCTTTCTTT
CASSQAVRLGTEAFF
>.|TRBJ1-2|TRBV7-9|.
TGTGCCAGCAGCCCGGTGCTGGAGCCCAAAGCTAACTATGGCTACACCTTC
CASSPVLEPKANYGYTF
>few|TRBJ1-2|TRBV10-3|.
TGTGCCATCAGTGCGAGGGATGGCTACACCTTC
CAISARDGYTF
>few|TRBJ1-1|TRBV28|TRBD1
TGTGCCAGCAGTTTTTTCGCAGGGGGAAATGAAGCTTTCTTT
CASSFFAGGNEAFF
>medium-sized|TRBJ2-1|TRBV10-3|.
TGTGCCATCAGTGAGGGGACATTAAACAATGAGCAGTTCTTC
CAISEGTLNNEQFF
>.|TRBJ1-1|TRBV19|TRBD1
TGTGCCAGTAGTCCGCAGGGGGGGAACACTGAAGCTTTCTTT
CASSPQGGNTEAFF
>.|TRBJ1-6|TRBV9|TRBD1
TGTGCCAGCAGCGCTAGCGGGACAGGGGGCGTTTCACCCCTCCACTTT
CASSASGTGGVSPLHF
>few|TRBJ2-2|TRBV6-6|.
TGTGCCAGCAGTTATCTCGCGACCGGGGAGCTGTTTTTT
CASSYLATGELFF
>.|TRBJ2-6|TRBV7-1|.
TGTGCCAGCAGCGGGTTAATTCAACGAGGACAAAGTCGGGCCAACGTCCTGACTTTC
CASSGLIQRGQSRANVLTF
>.|TRBJ2-7|TRBV19|TRBD2
TGTGCCAGTAGTAACGGACTAGCGGGAGAGTGGGCCTACGAGCAGTACTTC
CASSNGLAGEWAYEQYF
>few|TRBJ1-2|TRBV5-4|TRBD1
TGTGCCAGCAGCTTGGGGACAGGGAACTATGGCTACACCTTC
CASSLGTGNYGYTF
>few|TRBJ2-1|TRBV11-3|.
TGTGCCAGCAGCTCCCCCCCCAACAATGAGCAGTTCTTC
CASSSPPNNEQFF
>.|TRBJ1-1|TRBV7-3|.
TGTGCCAGCAGCTTAACTGGTTCGGGTGAAGCTTTCTTT
CASSLTGSGEAFF
>.|TRBJ1-2|TRBV29-1|.
TGCAGCGTCCCCATGGGGGGGTTCTATGGCTACACCTTC
CSVPMGGFYGYTF
>.|TRBJ1-5|TRBV4-1|TRBD1
TGCGCCAGCAGCCCCTGGACAGGGAATAGCAATCAGCCCCAGCATTTT
CASSPWTGNSNQPQHF